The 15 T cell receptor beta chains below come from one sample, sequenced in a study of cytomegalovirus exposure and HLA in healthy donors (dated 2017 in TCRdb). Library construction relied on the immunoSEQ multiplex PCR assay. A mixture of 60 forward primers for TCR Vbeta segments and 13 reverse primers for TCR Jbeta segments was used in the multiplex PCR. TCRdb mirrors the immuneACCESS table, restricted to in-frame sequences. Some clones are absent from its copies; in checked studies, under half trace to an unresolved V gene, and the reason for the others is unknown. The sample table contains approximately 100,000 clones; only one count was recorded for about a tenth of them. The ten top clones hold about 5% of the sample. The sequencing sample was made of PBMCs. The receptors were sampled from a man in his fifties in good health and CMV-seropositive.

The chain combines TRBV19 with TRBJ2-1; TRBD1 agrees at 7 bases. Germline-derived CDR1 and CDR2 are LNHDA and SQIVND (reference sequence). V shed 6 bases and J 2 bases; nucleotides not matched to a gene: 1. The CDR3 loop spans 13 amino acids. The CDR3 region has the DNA TGTGCCAGTAGCGGGACAGCCTACAATGAGCAGTTCTTC. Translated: CASSGTAYNEQFF.

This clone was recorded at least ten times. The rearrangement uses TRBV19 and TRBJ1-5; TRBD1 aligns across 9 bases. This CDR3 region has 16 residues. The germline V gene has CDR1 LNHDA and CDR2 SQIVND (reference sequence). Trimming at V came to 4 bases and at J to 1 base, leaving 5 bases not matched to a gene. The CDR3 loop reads CASSRDRELSNQPQHF. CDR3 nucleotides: TGTGCCAGTAGTAGGGACAGGGAATTGAGCAATCAGCCCCAGCATTTT.

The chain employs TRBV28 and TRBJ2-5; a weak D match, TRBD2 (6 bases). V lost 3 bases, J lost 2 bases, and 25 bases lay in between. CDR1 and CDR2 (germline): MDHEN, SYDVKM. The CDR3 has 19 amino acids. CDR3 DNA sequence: TGTGCCAGCAGTTTTCGGACTATCATTGCTAGGGCTTCTCAAGAGACCCAGTACTTC. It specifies CASSFRTIIARASQETQYF.

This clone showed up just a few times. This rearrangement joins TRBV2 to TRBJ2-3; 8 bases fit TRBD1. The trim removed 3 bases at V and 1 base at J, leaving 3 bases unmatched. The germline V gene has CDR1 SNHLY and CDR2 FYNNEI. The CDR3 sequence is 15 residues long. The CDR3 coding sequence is TGTGCCAGCAGTGAGACAGGGGTGGGCACAGATACGCAGTATTTT. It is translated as CASSETGVGTDTQYF.

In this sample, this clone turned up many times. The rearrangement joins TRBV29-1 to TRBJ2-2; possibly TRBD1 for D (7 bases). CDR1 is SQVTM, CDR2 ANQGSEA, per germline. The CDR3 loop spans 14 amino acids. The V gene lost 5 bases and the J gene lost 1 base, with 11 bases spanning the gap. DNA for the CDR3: TGCAGCGTTAGACAGGGAGGGAACACCGGGGAGCTGTTTTTT. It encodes CSVRQGGNTGELFF.

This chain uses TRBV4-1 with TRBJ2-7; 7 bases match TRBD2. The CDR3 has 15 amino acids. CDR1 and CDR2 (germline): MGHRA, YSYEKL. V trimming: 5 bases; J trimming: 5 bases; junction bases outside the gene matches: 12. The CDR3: CASSFGEREGDEQYF. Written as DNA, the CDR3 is TGCGCCAGCAGCTTTGGGGAGCGGGAAGGGGACGAGCAGTACTTC.

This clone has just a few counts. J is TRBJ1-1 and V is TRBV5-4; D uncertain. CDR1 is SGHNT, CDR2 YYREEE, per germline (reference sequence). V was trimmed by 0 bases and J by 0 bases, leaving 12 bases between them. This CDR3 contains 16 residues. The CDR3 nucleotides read TGTGCCAGCAGCTTGGGTACGGGTCTGATGAACACTGAAGCTTTCTTT. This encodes CASSLGTGLMNTEAFF.

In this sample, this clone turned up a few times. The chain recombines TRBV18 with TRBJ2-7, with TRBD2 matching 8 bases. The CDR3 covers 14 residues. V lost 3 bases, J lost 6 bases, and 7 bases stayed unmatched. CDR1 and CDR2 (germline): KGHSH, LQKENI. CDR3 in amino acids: CASSPGLGVTEQYF. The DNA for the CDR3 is TGTGCCAGCTCACCGGGACTAGGGGTTACCGAGCAGTACTTC.

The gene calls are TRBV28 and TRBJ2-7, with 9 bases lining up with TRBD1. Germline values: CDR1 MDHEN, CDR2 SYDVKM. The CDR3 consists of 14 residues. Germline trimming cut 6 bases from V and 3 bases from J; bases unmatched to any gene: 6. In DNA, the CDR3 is TGTGCCAGCAGGCAGACAGGGGGGGGCTACGAGCAGTACTTC. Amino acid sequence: CASRQTGGGYEQYF.

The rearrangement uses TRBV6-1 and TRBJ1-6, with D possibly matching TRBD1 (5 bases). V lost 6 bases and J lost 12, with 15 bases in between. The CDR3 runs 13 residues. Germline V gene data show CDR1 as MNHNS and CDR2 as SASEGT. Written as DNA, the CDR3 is TGTGCCAGCAGGGCGGGGCTCCGAGGACCCCTCCACTTT. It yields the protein CASRAGLRGPLHF.

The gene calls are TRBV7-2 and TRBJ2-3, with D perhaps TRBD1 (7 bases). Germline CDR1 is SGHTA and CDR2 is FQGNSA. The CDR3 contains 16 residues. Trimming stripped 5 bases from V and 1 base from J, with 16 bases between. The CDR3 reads CASSLQGTYGTDTQYF. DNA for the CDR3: TGTGCCAGCAGCCTACAGGGGACTTACGGCACAGATACGCAGTATTTT.

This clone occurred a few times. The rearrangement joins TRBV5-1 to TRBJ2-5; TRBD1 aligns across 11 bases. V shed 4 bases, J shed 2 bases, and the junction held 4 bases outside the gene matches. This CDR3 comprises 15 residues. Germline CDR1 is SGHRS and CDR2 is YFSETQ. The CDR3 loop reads CASSRTGGEQETQYF. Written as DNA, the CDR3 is TGCGCCAGCAGCCGGACAGGGGGCGAACAAGAGACCCAGTACTTC. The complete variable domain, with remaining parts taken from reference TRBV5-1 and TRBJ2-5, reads KAGVTQTPRYLIKTRGQQVTLSCSPISGHRSVSWYQQTPGQGLQFLFEYFSETQRNKGNFPGRFSGRQFSNSRSEMNVSTLELGDSALYLCASSRTGGEQETQYFGPGTRLLVL.

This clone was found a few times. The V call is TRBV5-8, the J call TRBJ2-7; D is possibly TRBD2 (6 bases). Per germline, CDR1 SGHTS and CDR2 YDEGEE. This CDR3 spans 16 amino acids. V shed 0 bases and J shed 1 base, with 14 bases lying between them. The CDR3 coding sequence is TGTGCCAGCAGCTTGGGGGTCGGGGGTCGGTCCTACGAGCAGTACTTC. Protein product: CASSLGVGGRSYEQYF.

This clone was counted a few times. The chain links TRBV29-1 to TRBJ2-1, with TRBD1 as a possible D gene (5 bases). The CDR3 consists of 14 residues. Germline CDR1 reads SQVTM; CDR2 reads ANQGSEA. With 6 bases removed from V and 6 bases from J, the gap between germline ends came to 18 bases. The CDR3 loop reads CSVIGHTPPNEQFF. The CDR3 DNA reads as TGCAGCGTGATCGGACACACCCCCCCCAATGAGCAGTTCTTC.

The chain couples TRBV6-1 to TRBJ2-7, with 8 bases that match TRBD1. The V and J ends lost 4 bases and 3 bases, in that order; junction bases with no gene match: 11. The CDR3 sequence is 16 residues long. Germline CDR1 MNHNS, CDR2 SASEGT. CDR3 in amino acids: CASSGVGTGPDYEQYF. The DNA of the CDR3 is TGTGCCAGCAGTGGGGTCGGGACAGGACCCGACTACGAGCAGTACTTC.